This T cell receptor beta chain is from a study of cytomegalovirus exposure and HLA in healthy donors. In nominal health when sampled, donors likely had unrecorded immune exposures nonetheless. To note about this clone: The target antigen is unknown.

This CDR3 has 16 residues. Per the germline V gene, CDR1 is SGHNT and CDR2 is YYREEE (reference sequence). J was trimmed by 2 bases and V by 6 bases; bases with no gene match: 8. Both 60 Vbeta primers and 13 Jbeta primers went into the PCR. Assay: immunoSEQ multiplex PCR; the TCRdb copy retains only in-frame clones and omits some. The table has approximately 55,000 clones, around 81% seen once. Regarding the study as a whole: The study flagged approximately 180 TCR beta chains as cytomegalovirus-associated. In the analysis, some V segments, TRBV6-2 and TRBV6-3 included, were excluded as indistinguishable.

Sequenced: PBMCs. The receptor was isolated from a boy aged 5-17 years in good health and CMV-seropositive. V is TRBV5-4 and J is TRBJ2-7, with 13 bases that match TRBD2. The CDR3 nucleotides are TGTGCCAGCAAGGGCCAGGGACTAGCGGGGACCTACGAGCAGTACTTC. Its protein is CASKGQGLAGTYEQYF.